This T cell receptor (beta chain) was profiled in a study of T cells expressing NK-cell markers. Looking at the study overall: Sorted T-cell subsets CD3+CD56+NKG2C+, CD3+CD56+NKG2C- and CD3+CD56-NKG2C+ were TCR beta-sequenced.

Beta-chain TCR cDNA was generated via 5'RACE template switching with UMIs. Reprocessing the 5' RACE reads, TCRdb reports a single entry for every CDR3 protein and omits DNA. The specimen's table records some 390,000 distinct CDR3 sequences. The V gene's germline CDR1 is MNHEY and CDR2 SMNVEV (reference sequence). This CDR3 has 16 amino acids. The specimen sequenced was blood T cells: a sorted CD56 or NKG2C T cell subset, CD4+ or CD8+ T cells, or bulk PBMC T cells (not recorded which). This rearrangement joins TRBV27 to TRBJ2-3; TCRdb lists TRBD2, though no DNA is available to test this call. This sequence was found in a woman aged 45-60 years in good health. CDR3 in amino acids: CASSLVKREGRDTQYF.